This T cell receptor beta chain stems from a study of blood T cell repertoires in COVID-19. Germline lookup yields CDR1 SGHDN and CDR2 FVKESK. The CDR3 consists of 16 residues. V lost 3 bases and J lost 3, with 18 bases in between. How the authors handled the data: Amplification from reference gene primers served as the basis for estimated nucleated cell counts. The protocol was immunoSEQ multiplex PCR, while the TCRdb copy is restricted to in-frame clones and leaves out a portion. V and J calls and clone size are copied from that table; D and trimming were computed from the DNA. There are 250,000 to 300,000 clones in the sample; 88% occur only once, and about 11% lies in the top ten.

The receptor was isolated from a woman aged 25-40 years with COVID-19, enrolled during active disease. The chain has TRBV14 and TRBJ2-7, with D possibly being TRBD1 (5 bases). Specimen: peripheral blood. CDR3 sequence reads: CASSHPLPRVNYEQYF. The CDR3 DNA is TGTGCCAGCAGCCACCCCCTGCCCAGGGTTAACTACGAGCAGTACTTC. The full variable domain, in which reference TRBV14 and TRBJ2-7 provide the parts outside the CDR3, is EAGVTQFPSHSVIEKGQTVTLRCDPISGHDNLYWYRRVMGKEIKFLLHFVKESKQDESGMPNNRFLAERTGGTYSTLKVQPAELEDSGVYFCASSHPLPRVNYEQYFGPGTRLTVT.